This paragraph covers one T cell receptor beta chain sequence. This sample is drawn from a study of PD-1 blockade in classical Hodgkin lymphoma. Per the germline V gene, CDR1 is LNHDA and CDR2 is SQIVND (reference sequence). V was pared by 0 bases and J by 3 bases, with 6 bases between. The CDR3 totals 13 residues. Libraries were prepared by immunoSEQ multiplex PCR; TCRdb keeps only in-frame clonotypes and omits some of them. The profile shows approximately 31,000 clones, roughly 94% of them singletons. Stated time point: newly diagnosed, previously untreated cHL patient sample. Sequenced: peripheral blood mononuclear cells (PBMCs). The origin of this receptor is a human donor with classical Hodgkin lymphoma. This sequence joins TRBV19 and TRBJ2-7; D is unclear. The CDR3: CASSIDLLYEQYF. CDR3 sequence (DNA): TGTGCCAGTAGTATAGATCTCCTCTACGAGCAGTACTTC.